This record covers a single T cell receptor beta chain. Its antigen is not known. Sort purity for all populations was recorded as exceeding 98%. The sample belongs to a study of beta chain features in type 1 diabetes. Study-wide results and limits: The study found moderately but significantly shorter TCRB CDR3s in all four CD4+ subsets of Type 1 diabetes patients.

As every portion of the isolated RNA was reverse transcribed, the sequencing read expressed TCRB transcripts. Profiled with immunoSEQ multiplex PCR; TCRdb holds only in-frame clones, not every one. The repertoire holds over 150,000 clones, with around a tenth as singletons. The sample taken for sequencing was central memory CD4+ T cells from blood. The receptor was derived from a man aged 25-45 years with type 1 diabetes.

The CDR3 bases are TGTGCCAGCTCACCGACTAGCGGGAGGCGCGACGAGCAGTACTTC. As protein: CASSPTSGRRDEQYF. The rearrangement uses TRBV18 and TRBJ2-5, with 13 bases aligning to TRBD2. The J call is doubtful: the DNA matches TRBJ2-7 better. The CDR3 spans 15 residues. CDR1 and CDR2 from the germline V gene are KGHSH and LQKENI.